This T cell receptor beta chain was recovered during a study of cytomegalovirus exposure and HLA in healthy donors. PCR was performed using 60 Vbeta and 13 Jbeta primers. Here immunoSEQ multiplex PCR was the method, and the copy in TCRdb shows in-frame clones only, minus some. In the table there are some 120,000 clones, about 15% of which are singletons. CDR3 size: 13 residues. CDR1 is SGHNT and CDR2 is YYREEE in the germline V gene (reference sequence). V lost 4 bases to trimming and J lost 6 bases, with 12 bases between them. The sample taken for sequencing was PBMCs. The chain is built from TRBV5-4 and TRBJ2-3; no clear D gene. This receptor was identified in a female donor in good health and CMV-seropositive. CDR3 sequence (DNA): TGTGCCAGCAGCAGCACCGACGGGGATACGCAGTATTTT. Encoded protein: CASSSTDGDTQYF.